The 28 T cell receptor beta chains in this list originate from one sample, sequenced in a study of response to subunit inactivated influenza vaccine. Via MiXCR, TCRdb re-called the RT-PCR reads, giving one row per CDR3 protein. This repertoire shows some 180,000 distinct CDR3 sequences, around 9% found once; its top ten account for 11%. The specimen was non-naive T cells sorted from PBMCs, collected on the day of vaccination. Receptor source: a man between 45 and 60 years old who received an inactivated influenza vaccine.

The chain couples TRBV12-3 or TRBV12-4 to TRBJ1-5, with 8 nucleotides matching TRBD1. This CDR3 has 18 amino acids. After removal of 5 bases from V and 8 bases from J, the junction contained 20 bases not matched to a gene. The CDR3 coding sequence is TGTGCCAGCAGTCCGGACCAGACAGGGGCCCGTGTAAGGGAGCCCCAGCATTTT. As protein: CASSPDQTGARVREPQHF.

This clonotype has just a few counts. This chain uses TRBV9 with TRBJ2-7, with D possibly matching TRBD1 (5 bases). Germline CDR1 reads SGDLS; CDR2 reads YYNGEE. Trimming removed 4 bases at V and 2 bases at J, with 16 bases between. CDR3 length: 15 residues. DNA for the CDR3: TGTGCCAGCAGCCCAGGGTACGGGCTTACCTACGAGCAGTACTTC. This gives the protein CASSPGYGLTYEQYF.

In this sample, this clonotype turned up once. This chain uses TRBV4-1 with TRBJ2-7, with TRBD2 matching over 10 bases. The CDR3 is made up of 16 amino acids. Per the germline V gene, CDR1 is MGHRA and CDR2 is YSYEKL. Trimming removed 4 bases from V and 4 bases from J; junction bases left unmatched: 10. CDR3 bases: TGCGCCAGCAGCCCTTTCTTAGCGGGGGGAACATACGAGCAGTACTTC. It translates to CASSPFLAGGTYEQYF.

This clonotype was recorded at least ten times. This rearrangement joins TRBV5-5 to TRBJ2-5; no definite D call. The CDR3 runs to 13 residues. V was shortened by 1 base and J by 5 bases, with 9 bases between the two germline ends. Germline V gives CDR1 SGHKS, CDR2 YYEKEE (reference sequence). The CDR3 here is CASSLRLDETQYF. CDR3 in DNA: TGTGCCAGCAGCTTGCGTCTTGATGAGACCCAGTACTTC.

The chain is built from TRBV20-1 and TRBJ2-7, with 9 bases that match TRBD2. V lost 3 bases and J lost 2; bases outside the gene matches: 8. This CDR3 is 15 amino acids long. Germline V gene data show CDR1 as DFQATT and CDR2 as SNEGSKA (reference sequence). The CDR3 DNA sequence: TGCAGTGCTAGTCCTAGCGGGATACTGCCCTACGAGCAGTACTTC. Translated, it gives CSASPSGILPYEQYF.

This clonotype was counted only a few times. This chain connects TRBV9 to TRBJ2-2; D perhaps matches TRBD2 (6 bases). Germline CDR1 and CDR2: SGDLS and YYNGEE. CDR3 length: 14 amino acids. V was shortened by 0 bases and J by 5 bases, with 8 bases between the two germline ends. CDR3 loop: CASSVGGETGELFF. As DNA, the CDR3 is TGTGCCAGCAGCGTAGGGGGGGAGACCGGGGAGCTGTTTTTT.

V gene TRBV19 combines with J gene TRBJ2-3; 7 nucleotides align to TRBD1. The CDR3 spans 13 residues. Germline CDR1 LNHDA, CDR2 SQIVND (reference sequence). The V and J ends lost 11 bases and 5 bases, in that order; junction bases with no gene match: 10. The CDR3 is CAAAASGGDTQYF. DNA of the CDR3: TGTGCCGCCGCGGCCTCAGGGGGAGATACGCAGTATTTT. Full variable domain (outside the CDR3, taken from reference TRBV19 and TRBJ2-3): DGGITQSPKYLFRKEGQNVTLSCEQNLNHDAMYWYRQDPGQGLRLIYYSQIVNDFQKGDIAEGYSVSREKKESFPLTVTSAQKNPTAFYLCAAAASGGDTQYFGPGTRLTVL.

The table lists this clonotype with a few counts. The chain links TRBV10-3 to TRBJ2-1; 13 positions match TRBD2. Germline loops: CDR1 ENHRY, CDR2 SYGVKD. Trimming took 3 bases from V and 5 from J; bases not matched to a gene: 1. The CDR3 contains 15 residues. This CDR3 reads CAISEGLAGDNEQFF. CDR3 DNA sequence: TGTGCCATCAGTGAAGGACTAGCGGGGGACAATGAGCAGTTCTTC.

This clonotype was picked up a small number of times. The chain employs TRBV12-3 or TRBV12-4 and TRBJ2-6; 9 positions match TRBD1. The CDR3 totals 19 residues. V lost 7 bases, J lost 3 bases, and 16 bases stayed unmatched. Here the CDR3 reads CASTPTPGQGLGGANVLTF. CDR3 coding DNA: TGTGCCAGCACTCCCACCCCGGGACAGGGCCTTGGTGGGGCCAACGTCCTGACTTTC.

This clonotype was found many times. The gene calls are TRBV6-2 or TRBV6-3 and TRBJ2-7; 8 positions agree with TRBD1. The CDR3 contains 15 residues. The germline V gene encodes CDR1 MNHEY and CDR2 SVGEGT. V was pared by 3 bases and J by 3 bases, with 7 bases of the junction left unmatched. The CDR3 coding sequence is TGTGCCAGCAGTTATCGGACAGGGAAGGACTACGAGCAGTACTTC. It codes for CASSYRTGKDYEQYF.

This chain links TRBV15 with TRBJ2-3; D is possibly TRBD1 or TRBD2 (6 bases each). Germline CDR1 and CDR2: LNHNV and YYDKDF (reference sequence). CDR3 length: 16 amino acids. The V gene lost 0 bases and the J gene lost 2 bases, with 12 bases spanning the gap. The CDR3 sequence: CATSRDITGATDTQYF. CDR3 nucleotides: TGTGCCACCAGCAGAGATATAACGGGGGCCACAGATACGCAGTATTTT.

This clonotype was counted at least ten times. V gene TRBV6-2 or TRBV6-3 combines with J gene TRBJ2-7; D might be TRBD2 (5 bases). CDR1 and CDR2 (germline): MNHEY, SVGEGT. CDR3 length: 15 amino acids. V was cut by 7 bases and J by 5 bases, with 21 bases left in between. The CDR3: CASTLRTEATNEQYF. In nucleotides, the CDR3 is TGTGCCAGCACCCTTCGGACGGAGGCAACGAACGAGCAGTACTTC.

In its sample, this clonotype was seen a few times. The CDR3 sequence: CASSAGQGPPGKLFF. The CDR3 nucleotides read TGTGCCAGCAGCGCGGGACAGGGGCCGCCGGGGAAACTGTTTTTT. V is TRBV5-4 and J is TRBJ1-4; 10 positions agree with TRBD1. Germline-derived CDR1 and CDR2 are SGHNT and YYREEE (reference sequence). With 4 bases clipped from V and 11 bases from J, the junction kept 11 bases outside the gene matches. This CDR3 spans 15 amino acids.

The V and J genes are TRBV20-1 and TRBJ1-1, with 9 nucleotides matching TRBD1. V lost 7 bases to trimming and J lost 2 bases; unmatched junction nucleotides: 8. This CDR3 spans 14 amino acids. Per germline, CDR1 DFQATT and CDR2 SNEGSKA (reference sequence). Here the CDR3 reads CSVKQGAGNTEAFF. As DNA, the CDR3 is TGCAGTGTTAAACAGGGGGCGGGCAACACTGAAGCTTTCTTT.

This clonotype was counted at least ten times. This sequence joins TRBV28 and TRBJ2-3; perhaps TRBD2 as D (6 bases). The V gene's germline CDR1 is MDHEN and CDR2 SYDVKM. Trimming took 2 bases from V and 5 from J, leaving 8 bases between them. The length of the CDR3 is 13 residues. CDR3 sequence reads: CASSLGGRDTQYF. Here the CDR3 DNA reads TGTGCCAGCAGTTTAGGGGGGAGAGATACGCAGTATTTT. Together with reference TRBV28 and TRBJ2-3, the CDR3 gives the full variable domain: DVKVTQSSRYLVKRTGEKVFLECVQDMDHENMFWYRQDPGLGLRLIYFSYDVKMKEKGDIPEGYSVSREKKERFSLILESASTNQTSMYLCASSLGGRDTQYFGPGTRLTVL.

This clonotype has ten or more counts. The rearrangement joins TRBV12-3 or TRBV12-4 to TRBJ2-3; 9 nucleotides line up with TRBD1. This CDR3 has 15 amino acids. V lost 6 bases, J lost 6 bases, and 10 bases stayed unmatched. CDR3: CASRKTGGAFDTQYF. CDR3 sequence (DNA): TGTGCCAGCAGGAAAACAGGGGGCGCTTTCGATACGCAGTATTTT.

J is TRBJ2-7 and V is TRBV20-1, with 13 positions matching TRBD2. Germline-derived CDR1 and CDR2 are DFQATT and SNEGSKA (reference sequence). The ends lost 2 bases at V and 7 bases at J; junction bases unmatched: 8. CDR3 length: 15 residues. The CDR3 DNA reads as TGCAGTGCTAGACGAGGGACTAGCGGGATTGGGGAGCAGTACTTC. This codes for CSARRGTSGIGEQYF.

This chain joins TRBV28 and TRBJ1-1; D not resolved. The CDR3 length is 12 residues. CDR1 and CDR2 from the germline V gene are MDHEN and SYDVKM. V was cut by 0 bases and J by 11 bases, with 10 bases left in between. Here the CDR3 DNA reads TGTGCCAGCAGTTTATGGGGTGTGGCGGCTTTCTTT. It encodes CASSLWGVAAFF.

CDR3 DNA sequence: TGTGCCAGCAGCCCATCCGACAGATCCAACACTGAAGCTTTCTTT. Translated, it gives CASSPSDRSNTEAFF. The genes are TRBV4-2 and TRBJ1-1; D perhaps matches TRBD1 (5 bases). The CDR3 length is 15 residues. Trimming took off 4 bases at V and 2 bases at J, with 14 bases between the two ends. Germline V lookup: CDR1 LGHNA, CDR2 YNFKEQ.

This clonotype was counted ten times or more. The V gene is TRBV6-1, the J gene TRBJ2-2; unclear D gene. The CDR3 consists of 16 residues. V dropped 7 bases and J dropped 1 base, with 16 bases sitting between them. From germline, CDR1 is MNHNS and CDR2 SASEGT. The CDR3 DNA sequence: TGTGCCAGCAAAAAGAACCGGGCTCTGAACACCGGGGAGCTGTTTTTT. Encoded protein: CASKKNRALNTGELFF.

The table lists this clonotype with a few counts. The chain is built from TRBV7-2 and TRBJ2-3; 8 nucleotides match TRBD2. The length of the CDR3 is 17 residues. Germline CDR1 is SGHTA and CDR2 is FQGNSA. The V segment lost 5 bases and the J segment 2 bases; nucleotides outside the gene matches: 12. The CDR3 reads CASSNRRAGGVTDTQYF. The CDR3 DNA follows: TGTGCCAGCAGCAACAGGAGGGCGGGGGGCGTCACAGATACGCAGTATTTT.

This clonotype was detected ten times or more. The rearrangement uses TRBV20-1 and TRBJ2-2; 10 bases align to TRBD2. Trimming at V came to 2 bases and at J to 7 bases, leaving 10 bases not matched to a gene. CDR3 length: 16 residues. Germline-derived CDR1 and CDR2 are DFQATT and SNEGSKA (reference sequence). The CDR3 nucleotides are TGCAGTGCTAGACGCGGGGAGCGGGAGGGGATCGGGGAGCTGTTTTTT. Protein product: CSARRGEREGIGELFF.

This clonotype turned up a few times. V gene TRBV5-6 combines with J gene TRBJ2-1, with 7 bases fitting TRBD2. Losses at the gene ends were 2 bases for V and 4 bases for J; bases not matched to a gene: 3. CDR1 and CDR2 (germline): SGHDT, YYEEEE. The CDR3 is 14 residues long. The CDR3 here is CASSFWGGYNEQFF. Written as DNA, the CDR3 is TGTGCCAGCAGCTTTTGGGGGGGTTACAATGAGCAGTTCTTC.

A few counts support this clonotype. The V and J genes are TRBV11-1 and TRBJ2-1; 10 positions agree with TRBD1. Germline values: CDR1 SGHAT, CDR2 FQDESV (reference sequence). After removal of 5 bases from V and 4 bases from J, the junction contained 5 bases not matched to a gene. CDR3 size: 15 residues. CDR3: CASSPRTGGYNEQFF. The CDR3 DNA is TGTGCCAGCAGCCCGAGGACAGGGGGATACAATGAGCAGTTCTTC.

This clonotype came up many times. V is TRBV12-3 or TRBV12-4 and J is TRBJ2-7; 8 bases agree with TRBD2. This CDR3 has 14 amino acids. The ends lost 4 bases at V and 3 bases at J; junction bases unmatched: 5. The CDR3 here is CASSYTAGDYEQYF. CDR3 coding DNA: TGTGCCAGCAGTTATACAGCGGGGGACTACGAGCAGTACTTC.

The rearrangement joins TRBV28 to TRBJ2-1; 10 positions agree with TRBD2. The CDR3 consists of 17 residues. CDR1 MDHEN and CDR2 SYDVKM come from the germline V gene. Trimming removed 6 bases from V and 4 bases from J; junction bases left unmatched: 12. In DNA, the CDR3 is TGTGCCAGCAGCTCCTCCATGAGCGGGGGGGCTTACAATGAGCAGTTCTTC. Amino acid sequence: CASSSSMSGGAYNEQFF. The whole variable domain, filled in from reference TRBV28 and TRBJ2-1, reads DVKVTQSSRYLVKRTGEKVFLECVQDMDHENMFWYRQDPGLGLRLIYFSYDVKMKEKGDIPEGYSVSREKKERFSLILESASTNQTSMYLCASSSSMSGGAYNEQFFGPGTRLTVL.

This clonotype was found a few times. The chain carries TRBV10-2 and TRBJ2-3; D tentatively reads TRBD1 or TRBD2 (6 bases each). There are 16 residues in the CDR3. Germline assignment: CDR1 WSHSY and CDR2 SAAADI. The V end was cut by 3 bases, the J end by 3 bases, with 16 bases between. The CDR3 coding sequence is TGCGCCAGCAGTGATGGTGGGGGGCGGGTTACAGATACGCAGTATTTT. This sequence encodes CASSDGGGRVTDTQYF.

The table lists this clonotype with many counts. The CDR3 region is CASSTTSGSLETQYF. DNA of the CDR3: TGTGCCAGCAGTACCACTAGCGGGAGTTTAGAGACCCAGTACTTC. The rearrangement uses TRBV28 and TRBJ2-5; 11 nucleotides line up with TRBD2. Germline V gene sequence: CDR1 MDHEN, CDR2 SYDVKM. The CDR3 is made up of 15 amino acids. The V segment lost 5 bases and the J segment 4 bases; nucleotides outside the gene matches: 6.